The 32 T cell receptor beta chains below come from one sample, sequenced in a study of Ad26.COV2.S vaccination and SARS-CoV-2 variants. Treatment given: 15 to 20 received Ad26.COV2.S at low or high dose, single or two shots; several received placebo; per-sample allocation not given. The samples date from day 63 after the first vaccine or placebo injection. Produced via immunoSEQ multiplex PCR; TCRdb's table is partial and in-frame only. The data hold about 440,000 clones, with 90% observed a single time. This sample comprised peripheral blood, obtained in a trial of Ad26.COV2.S vaccine versus placebo. These TCRs come from a person aged 18-65 years who received the Ad26.COV2.S COVID-19 vaccine or a placebo.

This clone was seen only once. The rearrangement joins TRBV5-5 to TRBJ1-1, with D perhaps TRBD1 (5 bases). This CDR3 region has 14 residues. Trimming left V 2 bases short and J 4 bases short, with 12 bases between. Germline V lookup: CDR1 SGHKS, CDR2 YYEKEE (reference sequence). The CDR3 sequence is CASSFWDGSTEAFF. For the CDR3, the DNA is TGTGCCAGCAGCTTCTGGGACGGGAGCACTGAAGCTTTCTTT.

There are a few counts of this clone. The CDR3, as DNA: TGTGCCAGCAGCTCCATCACCGGGGAGCTGTTTTTT. Its translation: CASSSITGELFF. J is TRBJ2-2 and V is TRBV7-2, with D uncertain. CDR1 SGHTA and CDR2 FQGNSA come from the germline V gene. V lost 4 bases, J lost 4 bases, and 4 bases lay in between. The CDR3 runs 12 residues.

As to this clone: This specimen includes other DNA sequences encoding the same CDR3. V and J are TRBV7-2 and TRBJ2-5; weak D call: TRBD1 (5 bases). Germline CDR1 reads SGHTA; CDR2 reads FQGNSA. The length of the CDR3 is 13 residues. V was trimmed by 1 base and J by 5 bases, leaving 8 bases between them. CDR3 residues: CASSLDRGETQYF. CDR3 sequence (DNA): TGTGCCAGCAGCTTAGATAGGGGTGAGACCCAGTACTTC.

V is TRBV27 and J is TRBJ2-7; D may be TRBD1 (5 bases). V lost 2 bases to trimming and J lost 2 bases, with 19 bases between them. The CDR3 length is 17 residues. CDR1 and CDR2 from the germline V gene are MNHEY and SMNVEV (reference sequence). CDR3: CASSLRGWTRETYEQYF. CDR3 coding DNA: TGTGCCAGCAGTTTAAGGGGCTGGACGCGAGAAACCTACGAGCAGTACTTC.

The V call is TRBV4-1, the J call TRBJ1-1, with unresolved D. The germline V and J ends were trimmed by 4 bases and 1 base, with 13 bases remaining between them. Germline CDR1 and CDR2: MGHRA and YSYEKL. This CDR3 is 15 amino acids long. Here the CDR3 DNA reads TGCGCCAGCAGCCCCAACTCGGAGCAGAACACTGAAGCTTTCTTT. Encoded protein: CASSPNSEQNTEAFF.

V and J are TRBV2 and TRBJ2-2; 9 bases fit TRBD2. V shed 9 bases and J 5 bases; nucleotides not matched to a gene: 10. The CDR3 totals 15 residues. CDR1 and CDR2 (germline): SNHLY, FYNNEI. The DNA for the CDR3 is TGTGCCAGTGGTAGGCTAGCGGGACTGACCGGGGAGCTGTTTTTT. Protein sequence: CASGRLAGLTGELFF. The entire variable domain, with the rest obtained from reference TRBV2 and TRBJ2-2, is as follows: EPEVTQTPSHQVTQMGQEVILRCVPISNHLYFYWYRQILGQKVEFLVSFYNNEISEKSEIFDDQFSVERPDGSNFTLKIRSTKLEDSAMYFCASGRLAGLTGELFFGEGSRLTVL.

The chain is built from TRBV24-1 and TRBJ2-3, with D possibly TRBD2 on 6 matching bases. In germline, CDR1 is KGHDR, CDR2 SFDVKD. V lost 4 bases to trimming and J lost 5 bases, with 9 bases between them. CDR3 length equals 13 residues. The CDR3 is CATSDRSGDTQYF. CDR3 in DNA: TGTGCCACCAGTGACCGTAGCGGAGATACGCAGTATTTT.

The chain employs TRBV28 and TRBJ1-2; the D gene is possibly TRBD1 (5 bases). The CDR3 contains 15 residues. CDR1 MDHEN and CDR2 SYDVKM come from the germline V gene. Trimming shortened V by 2 bases and J by 4 bases, and 14 bases separated the two germline ends. CDR3 sequence (DNA): TGTGCCAGCAGTTTAGGGTCAGGGAGAGTCTATGGCTACACCTTC. Protein product: CASSLGSGRVYGYTF.

This CDR3 is CASSFGAGGPLQETQYF. The DNA for the CDR3 is TGCGCCAGCAGCTTCGGAGCGGGAGGGCCTCTACAAGAGACCCAGTACTTC. The chain joins TRBV5-1 to TRBJ2-5, with TRBD2 matching over 10 bases. Germline V lookup: CDR1 SGHRS, CDR2 YFSETQ. This CDR3 has 17 amino acids. The V and J ends lost 2 bases and 2 bases, in that order; junction bases with no gene match: 9.

V is TRBV28 and J is TRBJ2-3; D may correspond to TRBD1 or TRBD2 (5 bases each). V was pared by 5 bases and J by 2 bases, with 11 bases between. Per the germline V gene, CDR1 is MDHEN and CDR2 is SYDVKM. This CDR3 has 14 amino acids. As DNA, the CDR3 is TGTGCCAGCAGTAGGGACGGATTCACAGATACGCAGTATTTT. Translated, it gives CASSRDGFTDTQYF.

The chain recombines TRBV7-2 with TRBJ1-5; 7 bases align to TRBD1. Per the germline V gene, CDR1 is SGHTA and CDR2 is FQGNSA. The V gene end was trimmed by 5 bases and the J gene end by 7 bases; junction bases not matched to a gene: 8. The CDR3 is 14 amino acids. The CDR3 spells CASSTVRGGQPQHF. The CDR3 DNA reads TGTGCCAGCAGCACAGTCAGGGGGGGACAGCCCCAGCATTTT.

This chain uses TRBV28 with TRBJ1-4; D is perhaps TRBD1 (5 bases). V lost 3 bases to trimming and J lost 6 bases, with 11 bases between them. This CDR3 contains 14 residues. Germline V lookup: CDR1 MDHEN, CDR2 SYDVKM. CDR3 nucleotides: TGTGCCAGCAGTTTGAATACAGGTGATGAAAAACTGTTTTTT. As protein: CASSLNTGDEKLFF.

The J gene is TRBJ2-5, the V gene TRBV27; D is unresolved. CDR1 and CDR2 (germline): MNHEY, SMNVEV (reference sequence). Trimming took 3 bases from V and 5 from J, leaving 10 bases between them. CDR3 size: 13 residues. The CDR3 DNA sequence: TGTGCCAGCAGTTTTGCAGGTCGGGAGACCCAGTACTTC. Protein: CASSFAGRETQYF.

V usage is TRBV28 and J usage is TRBJ1-4, with 8 bases matching TRBD1. Unmatched junction bases numbered 6, after V lost 4 bases and J lost 2 bases. The germline CDR1 and CDR2 sequences are MDHEN and SYDVKM. The CDR3 sequence is 16 residues long. The CDR3, as DNA: TGTGCCAGCAGTTCCGGACAGGGTGGGACTAATGAAAAACTGTTTTTT. Encoded protein: CASSSGQGGTNEKLFF. The full variable domain, rest sourced from reference TRBV28 and TRBJ1-4, is DVKVTQSSRYLVKRTGEKVFLECVQDMDHENMFWYRQDPGLGLRLIYFSYDVKMKEKGDIPEGYSVSREKKERFSLILESASTNQTSMYLCASSSGQGGTNEKLFFGSGTQLSVL.

This chain links TRBV5-1 with TRBJ2-5; perhaps TRBD2 as D (5 bases). Looked up from germline, CDR1 is SGHRS and CDR2 is YFSETQ. This CDR3 spans 13 amino acids. V lost 4 bases and J lost 5, with 12 bases in between. The CDR3, as DNA: TGCGCCAGCAGCCTACTTAGCGAGGAGACCCAGTACTTC. Translated: CASSLLSEETQYF.

The chain links TRBV2 to TRBJ2-2, with D maybe TRBD1 (5 bases). The CDR3 is 16 amino acids. Trimming took 4 bases from V and 0 from J, leaving 12 bases between them. Germline V gene lookup returns CDR1 SNHLY and CDR2 FYNNEI. CDR3 amino acids: CASSVGRITNTGELFF. CDR3 coding DNA: TGTGCCAGCAGTGTGGGGCGGATTACGAACACCGGGGAGCTGTTTTTT.

The sample holds one count of this clone. The genes are TRBV9 and TRBJ2-1; a possible D gene is TRBD1 (6 bases). This CDR3 has 13 amino acids. Germline V gene lookup returns CDR1 SGDLS and CDR2 YYNGEE. The germline V and J ends were trimmed by 2 bases and 7 bases, with 10 bases remaining between them. CDR3 sequence (DNA): TGTGCCAGCAGCGTCAGGGGAAAGAATGAGCAGTTCTTC. It is translated as CASSVRGKNEQFF.

The gene calls are TRBV4-2 and TRBJ2-2, with 7 nucleotides matching TRBD2. CDR1 is LGHNA and CDR2 is YNFKEQ in the germline V gene. The CDR3 covers 16 residues. V lost 4 bases, J lost 4 bases, and 9 bases stayed unmatched. CDR3 loop: CASSLFGTTGTGELFF. Here the CDR3 DNA reads TGTGCCAGCAGCCTTTTCGGGACTACCGGCACCGGGGAGCTGTTTTTT.

The chain joins TRBV5-6 to TRBJ2-4; D perhaps matches TRBD2 (5 bases). The V gene lost 6 bases and the J gene lost 7 bases, with 23 bases spanning the gap. From germline, CDR1 is SGHDT and CDR2 YYEEEE. This CDR3 has 16 amino acids. The chain's CDR3 is CASTTWVGGVGNIQYF. DNA of the CDR3: TGTGCCAGCACCACCTGGGTAGGAGGAGTGGGGAACATTCAGTACTTC.

The V call is TRBV15, the J call TRBJ2-1, with a possible D match to TRBD1 (5 bases). Trimming shortened V by 0 bases and J by 4 bases, and 13 bases separated the two germline ends. Germline V gene data show CDR1 as LNHNV and CDR2 as YYDKDF (reference sequence). This CDR3 has 16 residues. The chain's CDR3 is CATSRDWVTAYNEQFF. The CDR3 bases are TGTGCCACCAGCAGAGATTGGGTGACAGCTTACAATGAGCAGTTCTTC. Drawing the rest from reference TRBV15 and TRBJ2-1, the complete variable domain is DAMVIQNPRYQVTQFGKPVTLSCSQTLNHNVMYWYQQKSSQAPKLLFHYYDKDFNNEADTPDNFQSRRPNTSFCFLDIRSPGLGDTAMYLCATSRDWVTAYNEQFFGPGTRLTVL.

The V gene is TRBV4-2, the J gene TRBJ2-5; TRBD2 matches at 12 bases. The trim removed 1 base at V and 4 bases at J, leaving 4 bases unmatched. The CDR3 consists of 16 residues. CDR1 is LGHNA and CDR2 is YNFKEQ in the germline V gene. In DNA, the CDR3 is TGTGCCAGCAGCCAAGCGGCTAGCGGGAGGGCAGAGACCCAGTACTTC. Its translation: CASSQAASGRAETQYF.

This clone appeared a single time. This sequence joins TRBV10-3 and TRBJ2-1; 9 bases fit TRBD2. This CDR3 has 15 residues. V shed 4 bases and J 8 bases; nucleotides not matched to a gene: 9. The germline V gene encodes CDR1 ENHRY and CDR2 SYGVKD. The CDR3 sequence: CAISGKTSGGDEQFF. CDR3 nucleotides: TGTGCCATCAGTGGGAAGACTAGCGGCGGCGATGAGCAGTTCTTC.

DNA for the CDR3: TGTGCCAGCAGCTCGGGATCGACAGTTAACTATGGCTACACCTTC. It yields the protein CASSSGSTVNYGYTF. This sequence joins TRBV5-4 and TRBJ1-2, with D possibly being TRBD1 (5 bases). In germline, CDR1 is SGHNT, CDR2 YYREEE (reference sequence). The CDR3 runs 15 residues. With 3 bases removed from V and 1 base from J, the gap between germline ends came to 13 bases.

The chain carries TRBV28 and TRBJ2-1, with D unresolved. The CDR3 runs to 14 residues. Deletions cut 7 bases from V and 0 bases from J, with 10 bases between. The germline gives CDR1 MDHEN, CDR2 SYDVKM. The CDR3 here is CASTLEGSYNEQFF. CDR3 coding DNA: TGTGCCAGCACCCTGGAAGGCTCCTACAATGAGCAGTTCTTC.

The chain couples TRBV20-1 to TRBJ2-7, with D perhaps assigned TRBD1 or TRBD2 (5 bases each). CDR3 size: 11 residues. Germline V lookup: CDR1 DFQATT, CDR2 SNEGSKA (reference sequence). The V gene lost 6 bases and the J gene lost 7 bases, with 13 bases spanning the gap. DNA of the CDR3: TGCAGTGCACCGACTTGGGGGGAGCAGTACTTC. This sequence encodes CSAPTWGEQYF.

This clone was observed a single time. The chain joins TRBV18 to TRBJ2-1; 8 bases are shared with TRBD2. From germline, CDR1 is KGHSH and CDR2 LQKENI. This CDR3 has 18 amino acids. Trimming removed 4 bases from V and 0 bases from J; junction bases left unmatched: 11. Here the CDR3 DNA reads TGTGCCAGCTCACGTGCAGCGGGAGAGTCGAGCTCCTACAATGAGCAGTTCTTC. Translating gives CASSRAAGESSSYNEQFF.

This chain links TRBV11-3 with TRBJ2-7, with D tentatively TRBD1 (5 bases). From germline, CDR1 is SGHNT and CDR2 YENEEA. V lost 1 base to trimming and J lost 3 bases, with 13 bases between them. The CDR3 totals 15 residues. This CDR3 reads CASSLVGQSRYEQYF. CDR3 coding DNA: TGTGCCAGCAGCTTAGTGGGGCAATCCCGCTACGAGCAGTACTTC.

This rearrangement joins TRBV4-2 to TRBJ2-7; D remains unclear. The CDR3 extends over 14 amino acids. V lost 4 bases and J lost 2, with 12 bases in between. Per the germline V gene, CDR1 is LGHNA and CDR2 is YNFKEQ. The CDR3 region is CASSPSTTAYEQYF. CDR3 in DNA: TGTGCCAGCAGCCCTAGTACTACAGCCTACGAGCAGTACTTC.

Concerning this clone itself: The sample carries other DNA sequences with the same CDR3. The rearrangement links TRBV29-1 to TRBJ2-2; 8 nucleotides match TRBD1. CDR1 is SQVTM and CDR2 is ANQGSEA in the germline V gene. The trim removed 6 bases at V and 5 bases at J, leaving 5 bases unmatched. CDR3 size: 13 residues. In nucleotides, the CDR3 is TGCAGCGTAGACAGGGGTCGAACCGGGGAGCTGTTTTTT. It is translated as CSVDRGRTGELFF.

The rearrangement uses TRBV28 and TRBJ2-2, with a tentative D call TRBD2 (5 bases). Trimming shortened V by 2 bases and J by 8 bases, and 9 bases separated the two germline ends. CDR1 is MDHEN, CDR2 SYDVKM, per germline. The length of the CDR3 is 13 residues. This CDR3 is CASSLSGSGELFF. In DNA form, the CDR3 reads TGTGCCAGCAGTTTAAGCGGTTCAGGGGAGCTGTTTTTT.

This clone qualifies as medium-sized (0.01 to 0.1%). V and J are TRBV11-2 and TRBJ2-5; 7 positions match TRBD2. With V trimmed by 3 bases and J by 0 bases, 4 bases remained unmatched. Germline CDR1 reads SGHAT; CDR2 reads FQNNGV. This CDR3 is 15 amino acids long. This chain's CDR3 is CASSFWAGDQETQYF. Written as DNA, the CDR3 is TGTGCCAGCAGCTTTTGGGCGGGAGACCAAGAGACCCAGTACTTC.

The CDR3 nucleotides read TGTGCCAGCAGTTACCGGACAGGGGGTAACGAAAAACTGTTTTTT. Translating it yields CASSYRTGGNEKLFF. The gene calls are TRBV6-2 or TRBV6-3 and TRBJ1-4; 10 nucleotides align to TRBD1. The CDR3 contains 15 residues. J was trimmed by 8 bases and V by 2 bases; bases with no gene match: 5. Germline CDR1 is MNHEY and CDR2 is SVGEGT.